This T cell receptor beta chain was documented in a study of blood T cell repertoires in COVID-19 (dated by TCRdb to about 2020). Regarding the study in general: Collaborator samples came from the United States, Italy and Spain and covered acute and convalescent phases of COVID-19. The repertoires were made available in a free public database intended to serve as a resource for research on the immune response to SARS-CoV-2. Sample metadata almost always included a de-identified subject ID, COVID-19 status, age in years and sex. Deeply sampled blood TCRbeta repertoires from subjects exposed to, actively infected with, or recovered from COVID-19 were included in the dataset. Samples came from the ongoing ImmuneRACE study (first 160 participants) plus 1,254 subjects from 6 global collaborators. Where available, HLA class I and class II types were taken from metadata supplied by the sample provider and were not determined by assay-based typing. The prospective study material was composed of cDNA or gDNA derived from T cells, B-cell-depleted T cells, or PBMCs.

As to this clone: No antigen is known for it. Base qualities are not provided; no much larger clone lies one nucleotide away.

TCRbeta CDR3 regions were amplified from genomic DNA by means of the immunoSEQ Assay, a bias-controlled multiplex PCR. As for how the authors treated the data: Nucleated cell counts per sample were estimated from amplification of reference gene primers within the assay. To quantify the absolute abundance of each unique TCRbeta CDR3 rearrangement, sequence reads were collapsed and filtered. For each sample, productive Simpson clonality was calculated as the square root of Simpson's diversity index across productive rearrangements. TCRdb provides this immuneACCESS table in a form limited to in-frame rearrangements. Some clones are lacking; in checked studies, under half of them reflect an unresolved V gene, and why the rest are absent is not known. V, J and clone size are taken as reported in that table, and D and trimming were inferred from the DNA itself. The sample records about 190,000 clones, 70% to 80% of which are singletons. The biggest ten clones account for roughly 12% of the sample.

Another Seattle source contributed samples from volunteer blood donors who had recovered from COVID-19. Whole blood was collected in K2EDTA tubes by collaborating institutions according to the institutions' own protocols. For TCRbeta analysis, collaborators shipped samples in one of three forms: frozen whole blood, isolated PBMCs, or DNA extracted from either of those sample types. The V end gives up 3 bases and the J end 0 bases, leaving 2 bases in the junction not matched to a gene. The germline V gene supplies CDR1 SGHTA and CDR2 FQGNSA. Including cysteine and phenylalanine, the CDR3 has 15 amino acids. Only CDR3 DNA remains: 45 bases, in frame from the first base. Broader findings and caveats from the paper: The amount of clinical and demographic metadata varied by source and participant and was provided uncurated.

The clonotype comes from a man between 50 and 59 years old who had recovered from COVID-19. The source material was peripheral blood. The V gene is TRBV7-2 and the J gene is TRBJ2-3; 8 of the junction bases match TRBD1. CDR3 loop: CASSFDRGSTDTQYF. The base sequence is TGTGCCAGCAGCTTTGACAGGGGTAGCACAGATACGCAGTATTTT. The CDR3, completed at both ends by the reference TRBV7-2 and TRBJ2-3 genes, gives the full variable domain GAGVSQSPSNKVTEKGKDVELRCDPISGHTALYWYRQSLGQGLEFLIYFQGNSAPDKSGLPSDRFSAERTGGSVSTLTIQRTQQEDSAVYLCASSFDRGSTDTQYFGPGTRLTVL.